Sequencing of this TCR beta chain was carried out in a study of T-cell memory formation after mild COVID-19. At the level of the study: Clusters were largely donor specific.

About this clonotype itself: Its antigen remains unidentified.

Findings of the study overall: Mainly in CM and EM were contracting CD4+ clones; CD8+ were in EMRA.

With 6 bases removed from V and 3 bases from J, the gap between germline ends came to 17 bases. From germline, CDR1 is MGHRA and CDR2 YSYEKL. The CDR3 is made up of 15 amino acids. Each CDR3 protein is one row after TCRdb ran MiXCR on the 5' RACE reads. The data hold 350,000 to 550,000 distinct CDR3 sequences, with 15% to 20% observed a single time. This sequence was found in a man between 18 and 29 years old who had mild COVID-19 (a few samples of this study predate the infection). Cell type and time point are not known. The chain recombines TRBV4-1 with TRBJ1-1; D is uncertain. Sequencing was done on a sample of PBMCs or a T cell subset sorted from them (not recorded which). CDR3 residues: CASSPIGVGDTEAFF. The CDR3 nucleotides read TGCGCCAGCAGTCCTATTGGGGTTGGCGACACTGAAGCTTTCTTT.